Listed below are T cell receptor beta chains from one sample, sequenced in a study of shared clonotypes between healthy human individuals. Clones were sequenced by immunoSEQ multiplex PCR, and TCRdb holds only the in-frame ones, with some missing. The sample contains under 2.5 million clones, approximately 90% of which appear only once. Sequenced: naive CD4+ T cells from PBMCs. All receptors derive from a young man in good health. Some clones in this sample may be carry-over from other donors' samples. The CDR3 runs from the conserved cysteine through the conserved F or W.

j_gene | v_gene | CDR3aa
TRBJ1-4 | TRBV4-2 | CASSQGQGNEKLFF
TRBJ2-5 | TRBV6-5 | CASSFRSGWYQETQYF
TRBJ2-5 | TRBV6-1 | CASISSRVLQETQYF
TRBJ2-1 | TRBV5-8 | CASRKPGDEQFF
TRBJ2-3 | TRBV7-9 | CASSLLAGVTDTQYF
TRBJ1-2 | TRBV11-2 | CASSQGQDFGYTF
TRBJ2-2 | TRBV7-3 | CASSLSSGRSAGELFF
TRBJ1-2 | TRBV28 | CASSRPRTANYGYTF
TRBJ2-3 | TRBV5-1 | CASSSMGGVGDTQYF
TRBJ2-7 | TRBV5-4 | CATNPTGGIGQYF
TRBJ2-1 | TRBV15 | CATSRDLLGYNEQFF
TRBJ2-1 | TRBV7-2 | CASSLFGGPIDNEQFF
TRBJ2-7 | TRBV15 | CATSRAGRGSYEQYF
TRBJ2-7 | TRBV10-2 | CASSMTGTGHLYEQYF
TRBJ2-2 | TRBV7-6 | CASSSAGGTGELFF
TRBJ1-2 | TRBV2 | CASAPLGQTVPIYGYTF
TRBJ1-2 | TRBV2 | CASSELWTGFGYTF
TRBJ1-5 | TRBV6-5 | CASSSTGGGGQPQHF
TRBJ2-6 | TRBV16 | CASSQYRTDSSGANVLTF
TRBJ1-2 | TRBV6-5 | CASSYSPGTNYGYTF
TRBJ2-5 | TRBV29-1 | CSAAPDRGQETQYF
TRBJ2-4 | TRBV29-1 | CSAQDLGTGDIQYF
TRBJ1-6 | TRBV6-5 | CASRGQNYSPLHF
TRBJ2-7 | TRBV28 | CASSPRLAYEQYF
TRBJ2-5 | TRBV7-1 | CASSSPGLAGRNTGDPGTQETQYF
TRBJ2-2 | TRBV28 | CASSSTPLAGSSRELFF
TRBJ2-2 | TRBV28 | CASSLVAGRTGELFF
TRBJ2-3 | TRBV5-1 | CASSLSADTQYF
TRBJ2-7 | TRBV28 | CASSFSGLGSYEQYF
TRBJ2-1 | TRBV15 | CATSRVYENEQFF
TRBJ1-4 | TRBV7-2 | CASSNKGSEKLFF
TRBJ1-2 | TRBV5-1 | CASRRGTDLSYGYTF
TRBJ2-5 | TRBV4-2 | CASSQGTTHPPLQETQYF
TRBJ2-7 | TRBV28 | CASSLKTQQYF
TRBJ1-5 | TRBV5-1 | CASSLGGQGDQPQHF
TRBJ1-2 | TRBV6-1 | CASSWASGIYGYTF
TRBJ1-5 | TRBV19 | CASSHRGQNNQPQHF
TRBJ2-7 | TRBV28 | CASRIQGLTSYEQYF
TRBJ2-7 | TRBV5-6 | CASSSQGGYEQYF
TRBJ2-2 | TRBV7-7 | CASSLVASGELFF
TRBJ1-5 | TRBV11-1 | CASSLVGEDQPQHF
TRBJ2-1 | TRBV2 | CASNRAFYNEQFF
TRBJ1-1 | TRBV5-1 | CASSLEGTIYTEAFF
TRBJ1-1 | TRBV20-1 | CSARKGHPSFF
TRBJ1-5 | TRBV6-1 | CASSDMQGRNNQPQHF
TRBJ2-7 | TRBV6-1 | CASSELADSYEQYF
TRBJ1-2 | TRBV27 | CASSLQGGYGYTF
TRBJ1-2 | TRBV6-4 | CASSDSWGRGGYTF
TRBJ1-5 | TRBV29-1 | CSGRESNQPQHF
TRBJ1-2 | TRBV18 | CASSPRQDYYGYTF
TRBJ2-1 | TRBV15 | CATSRDRVAAWEQFF
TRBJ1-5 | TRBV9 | CASSAGTGNQPQHF
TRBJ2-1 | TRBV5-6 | CASSFYGRGVYNEQFF
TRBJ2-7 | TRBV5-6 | CASSLSRIMTYEQYF
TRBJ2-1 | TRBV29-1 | CSVGLLTSLHEQFF
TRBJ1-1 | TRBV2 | CASSEDRRTEAFF
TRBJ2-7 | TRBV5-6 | CASRSGQGGHEQYF
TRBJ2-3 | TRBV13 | CASSLGLSTDTQYF
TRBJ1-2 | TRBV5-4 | CASSPDKLWNYGYTF
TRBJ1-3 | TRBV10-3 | CAISAGGPPGNTIYF